This TCR beta chain was identified during a study of shared clonotypes between healthy human individuals. Overall study context: Every donor yielded three CD4 naive, three CD4 memory, two CD8 naive and one CD8 memory plate.

CDR3 length equals 15 residues. The V and J ends lost 5 bases and 0 bases, in that order; junction bases with no gene match: 6. Germline V gene sequence: CDR1 SGDLS, CDR2 YYNGEE. Profiled with immunoSEQ multiplex PCR; TCRdb holds only in-frame clones, not every one. The sample contains approximately 530,000 clones, about 95% of which appear only once. This receptor was identified in a woman aged 25 to 39 in good health. Source material: naive CD4+ T cells sorted from blood. Regarding subset: CD45RA+ positively selected. This sequence joins TRBV9 and TRBJ2-3; 7 bases are a match to TRBD1. In nucleotides, the CDR3 is TGTGCCAGCAGGGTCCGGGACAGAAGCACAGATACGCAGTATTTT. Amino acids: CASRVRDRSTDTQYF.